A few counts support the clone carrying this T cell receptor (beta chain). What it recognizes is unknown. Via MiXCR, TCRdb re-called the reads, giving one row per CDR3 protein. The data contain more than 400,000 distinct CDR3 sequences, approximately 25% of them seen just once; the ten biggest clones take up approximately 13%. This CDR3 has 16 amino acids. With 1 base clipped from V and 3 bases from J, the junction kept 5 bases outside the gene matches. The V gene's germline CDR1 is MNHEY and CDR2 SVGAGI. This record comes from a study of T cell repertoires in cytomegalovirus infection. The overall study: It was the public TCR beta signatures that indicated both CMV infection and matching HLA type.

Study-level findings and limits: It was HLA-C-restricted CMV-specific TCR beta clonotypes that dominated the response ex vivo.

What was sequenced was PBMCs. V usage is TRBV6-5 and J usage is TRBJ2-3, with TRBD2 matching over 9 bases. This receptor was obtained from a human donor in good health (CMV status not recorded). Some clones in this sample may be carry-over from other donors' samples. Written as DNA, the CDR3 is TGTGCCAGCAGTTACTGGGGGACTAGCACGACAGATACGCAGTATTTT. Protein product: CASSYWGTSTTDTQYF.